The 28 T cell receptor beta chains below all came from one sample that was sequenced in a study of control samples from healthy donors and cancer patients. The protocol was immunoSEQ multiplex PCR, while the TCRdb copy is restricted to in-frame clones and leaves out a portion. The profile shows about 120,000 clones, 93% of them singletons. Sequences were obtained from blood. These receptors originate from a man aged 25 to 40 in good health.

This clone was detected a few times. The V call is TRBV10-2, the J call TRBJ2-6; no clear D gene. Deletions cut 0 bases from V and 1 base from J, with 10 bases between. Germline V gene data show CDR1 as WSHSY and CDR2 as SAAADI. This CDR3 has 17 residues. The CDR3: CASSESSGVSGANVLTF. CDR3 bases: TGCGCCAGCAGTGAGTCTAGTGGGGTGTCTGGGGCCAACGTCCTGACTTTC.

J is TRBJ1-2 and V is TRBV9; D perhaps matches TRBD1 (6 bases). Germline CDR1 and CDR2: SGDLS and YYNGEE. The CDR3 is made up of 14 amino acids. Trimming removed 0 bases from V and 4 bases from J, with 10 bases in between. CDR3 DNA sequence: TGTGCCAGCAGCGTAGCGGACAGAAGCTATGGCTACACCTTC. Its protein is CASSVADRSYGYTF.

This rearrangement joins TRBV5-1 to TRBJ2-7, with 8 bases identical to TRBD1. The germline CDR1 and CDR2 sequences are SGHRS and YFSETQ. V lost 0 bases, J lost 3 bases, and 14 bases stayed unmatched. This CDR3 has 18 amino acids. The CDR3 DNA follows: TGCGCCAGCAGCTTGGAGGGGACAGGCGCATTAGGGGACTACGAGCAGTACTTC. It yields the protein CASSLEGTGALGDYEQYF.

This clone was recorded only once. Germline is not matched at one junction end, which may reflect a read error. The chain carries TRBV2 and TRBJ1-2, with D possibly TRBD1 on 5 matching bases. Germline-derived CDR1 and CDR2 are SNHLY and FYNNEI. The CDR3 has 12 residues. CDR3 sequence (DNA): TGCGGGACGGGCACATCTAACTATGGCTACACCTTC. Protein: CGTGTSNYGYTF.

V and J are TRBV18 and TRBJ2-1; a weak D match, TRBD2 (5 bases). This CDR3 has 16 amino acids. The ends were cut back, 2 bases at V and 3 bases at J, with 14 bases in the middle. Germline CDR1 reads KGHSH; CDR2 reads LQKENI. This CDR3 is CASSPVRAGIYNEQFF. The CDR3 DNA follows: TGTGCCAGCTCACCAGTCCGGGCGGGTATCTACAATGAGCAGTTCTTC.

The CDR3 nucleotides read TGCGCCAGCAGCCCTAGCTCGGGAGTTGCCGGGGAGCTGTTTTTT. The encoded protein is CASSPSSGVAGELFF. This chain connects TRBV5-1 to TRBJ2-2, with D possibly TRBD2 on 6 matching bases. This CDR3 spans 15 amino acids. Germline CDR1 and CDR2: SGHRS and YFSETQ. Between the trimmed V and J ends, which lost 4 bases and 6 bases, there was a span of 16 bases.

The chain recombines TRBV10-1 with TRBJ2-7, with D maybe TRBD1 (6 bases). This CDR3 is 16 amino acids long. V dropped 6 bases and J dropped 4 bases, with 22 bases sitting between them. CDR1 and CDR2 from the germline V gene are WNHNN and SYGVQD (reference sequence). CDR3 DNA sequence: TGCGCCAGCAGGAGAGTTGAAGGGGGTAAATCGTACGAGCAGTACTTC. Its translation: CASRRVEGGKSYEQYF.

The rearrangement links TRBV3-1 (or the pseudogene TRBV3-2) to TRBJ2-7; D is possibly TRBD1 (6 bases). The V gene lost 0 bases and the J gene lost 4 bases, with 13 bases spanning the gap. The CDR3 contains 15 residues. Germline V gene data show CDR1 as LGHDT and CDR2 as YNNKEL (reference sequence). The CDR3 protein is CASSQDGYREYEQYF. CDR3 in DNA: TGTGCCAGCAGCCAAGATGGCTACAGGGAATACGAGCAGTACTTC.

The chain has TRBV21-1 and TRBJ2-4; TRBD1 was called by the table and not checked on the DNA. TRBV21-1 is flagged as a pseudogene. The CDR3 spans 17 residues. This CDR3 is CASSTRSPGIAKNIQYF. The CDR3 DNA reads as TGTGCCAGCAGCACAAGGAGCCCAGGGATTGCCAAAAACATTCAGTACTTC.

This sequence joins TRBV6-1 and TRBJ1-2, with D unresolved. The V end lost 2 bases, the J end lost 8 bases, and 9 bases lay between the germline ends. The germline CDR1 and CDR2 sequences are MNHNS and SASEGT. This CDR3 has 12 residues. CDR3 sequence reads: CASSERIGGYTF. DNA for the CDR3: TGTGCCAGCAGTGAACGGATTGGCGGCTACACCTTC.

V is TRBV5-1 and J is TRBJ1-6; D remains unclear. This CDR3 is built from 15 residues. Germline CDR1 and CDR2: SGHRS and YFSETQ. Trimming took 0 bases from V and 0 from J, leaving 4 bases between them. The CDR3 region has the DNA TGCGCCAGCAGCTTGGACACCTCCTATAATTCACCCCTCCACTTT. As protein: CASSLDTSYNSPLHF.

The chain combines TRBV5-1 with TRBJ2-3, with D perhaps matching TRBD2 (6 bases). The CDR3 covers 14 residues. Germline assignment: CDR1 SGHRS and CDR2 YFSETQ. Deletions cut 2 bases from V and 0 bases from J, with 7 bases between. CDR3 nucleotides: TGCGCCAGCAGCTTCGGGGGAAGCACAGATACGCAGTATTTT. Translation: CASSFGGSTDTQYF. Full variable domain (missing parts from reference TRBV5-1 and TRBJ2-3): KAGVTQTPRYLIKTRGQQVTLSCSPISGHRSVSWYQQTPGQGLQFLFEYFSETQRNKGNFPGRFSGRQFSNSRSEMNVSTLELGDSALYLCASSFGGSTDTQYFGPGTRLTVL.

The rearrangement links TRBV1 to TRBJ2-7; the D call in the table, TRBD2, was not verified against the DNA. TRBV1 represents a pseudogene. The CDR3 has 19 residues. The CDR3, as DNA: TGCACCAGCAGCCAAGATCGGGCGGCGCTAGCGGGGGCCCCGTACGAGCAGTACGTC. It is translated as CTSSQDRAALAGAPYEQYV.

This chain connects TRBV11-2 to TRBJ1-2, with TRBD1 identical over 11 bases. The CDR3 loop spans 14 amino acids. Germline V gene lookup returns CDR1 SGHAT and CDR2 FQNNGV. The junction had 5 bases not matched to a gene; V was cut back by 8 bases and J by 3 bases. Here the CDR3 DNA reads TGTGCCAGCTCGAGGGACAGGGGGGACTATGGCTACACCTTC. This encodes CASSRDRGDYGYTF.

As DNA, the CDR3 is TGTGCCAGTAGTTGGGCAGGGAAGGGCGAGCAGTACTTC. Translated, it gives CASSWAGKGEQYF. The chain links TRBV19 to TRBJ2-7; D perhaps matches TRBD1 (5 bases). The V and J ends lost 5 bases and 6 bases respectively, with 14 bases between them. From germline, CDR1 is LNHDA and CDR2 SQIVND (reference sequence). This CDR3 has 13 residues. Looking up the rest from reference TRBV19 and TRBJ2-7 gives the full variable domain: DGGITQSPKYLFRKEGQNVTLSCEQNLNHDAMYWYRQDPGQGLRLIYYSQIVNDFQKGDIAEGYSVSREKKESFPLTVTSAQKNPTAFYLCASSWAGKGEQYFGPGTRLTVT.

DNA for the CDR3: TGTGCCAGCAGCTTCCGGTCTGGGGCCAACGTCCTGACTTTC. Its translation: CASSFRSGANVLTF. The chain joins TRBV11-2 to TRBJ2-6; D remains ambiguous. Germline V gives CDR1 SGHAT, CDR2 FQNNGV. There are 14 residues in the CDR3. The V end lost 3 bases, the J end lost 1 base, and 4 bases lay between the germline ends.

This sequence joins TRBV5-5 and TRBJ2-2; 10 bases map to TRBD1. The germline V gene has CDR1 SGHKS and CDR2 YYEKEE (reference sequence). CDR3 length equals 16 residues. Unmatched junction bases numbered 8, after V lost 4 bases and J lost 5 bases. The CDR3 loop is CASSPRQGAWTGELFF. The CDR3 DNA follows: TGTGCCAGCAGCCCGAGACAGGGGGCGTGGACCGGGGAGCTGTTTTTT.

The chain recombines TRBV6-5 with TRBJ2-7, with 8 bases aligning to TRBD1. This CDR3 comprises 13 residues. Germline CDR1 reads MNHEY; CDR2 reads SVGAGI. The junction had 3 bases not matched to a gene; V was cut back by 6 bases and J by 2 bases. The CDR3 DNA reads as TGTGCCAGCAGGTCGACAGGGGCCTACGAGCAGTACTTC. Translation gives CASRSTGAYEQYF.

The V call is TRBV13, the J call TRBJ2-1; 8 nucleotides line up with TRBD1. The CDR3 spans 14 residues. Trimming cost V 4 bases and J 9 bases; bases outside gene matches: 8. Germline values: CDR1 PRHDT, CDR2 FYEKMQ (reference sequence). The CDR3 loop is CASSYGQGSGEQFF. The CDR3 bases are TGTGCCAGCAGCTACGGACAGGGAAGTGGTGAGCAGTTCTTC. Drawing the rest from reference TRBV13 and TRBJ2-1, the complete variable domain is AAGVIQSPRHLIKEKRETATLKCYPIPRHDTVYWYQQGPGQDPQFLISFYEKMQSDKGSIPDRFSAQQFSDYHSELNMSSLELGDSALYFCASSYGQGSGEQFFGPGTRLTVL.

This chain links TRBV2 with TRBJ1-1; the D is unclear. This CDR3 is built from 14 residues. Germline V gene data show CDR1 as SNHLY and CDR2 as FYNNEI. Trimming stripped 7 bases from V and 0 bases from J, with 12 bases between. In DNA form, the CDR3 reads TGTGCCAGCATGAGAAGGTCTTTGAACACTGAAGCTTTCTTT. Translating gives CASMRRSLNTEAFF.

This clone was counted only a few times. The V and J genes are TRBV4-2 and TRBJ2-7, with a tentative D call TRBD2 (5 bases). The CDR3 sequence is 16 residues long. V was clipped by 4 bases and J by 6 bases, with 22 bases between them. CDR1 LGHNA and CDR2 YNFKEQ come from the germline V gene. The CDR3 region is CASSRRISDLKGEQYF. The CDR3 nucleotides are TGTGCCAGCAGCCGAAGAATTAGCGACTTAAAAGGCGAGCAGTACTTC.

V is TRBV11-2 and J is TRBJ2-1; perhaps TRBD1 as D (6 bases). Trimming removed 3 bases at V and 0 bases at J, with 15 bases between. The CDR3 covers 17 residues. CDR1 and CDR2 from the germline V gene are SGHAT and FQNNGV. Here the CDR3 DNA reads TGTGCCAGCAGCTTCGTTGGGGGCTTAAGCTCCTACAATGAGCAGTTCTTC. It yields the protein CASSFVGGLSSYNEQFF.

This chain uses TRBV6-5 with TRBJ1-1, with D maybe TRBD1 (5 bases). The germline V gene encodes CDR1 MNHEY and CDR2 SVGAGI. The CDR3 extends over 13 amino acids. Between the trimmed V and J ends, which lost 8 bases and 4 bases, there was a span of 14 bases. The CDR3 DNA reads TGTGCCAGCGGGGCCCAAGAGGGCACTGAAGCTTTCTTT. Its protein is CASGAQEGTEAFF.

V is TRBV3-1 (or the pseudogene TRBV3-2) and J is TRBJ2-1, with 7 bases lining up with TRBD1. The CDR3 runs to 14 residues. The V gene's germline CDR1 is LGHDT and CDR2 YNNKEL (reference sequence). With 3 bases clipped from V and 7 bases from J, the junction kept 6 bases outside the gene matches. CDR3 sequence: CASSHTYRGNEQFF. CDR3 sequence (DNA): TGTGCCAGCAGCCATACCTACAGGGGTAATGAGCAGTTCTTC.

The chain links TRBV10-1 to TRBJ2-3; 12 bases fit TRBD2. The CDR3 runs to 16 residues. From germline, CDR1 is WNHNN and CDR2 SYGVQD (reference sequence). With 6 bases clipped from V and 4 bases from J, the junction kept 8 bases outside the gene matches. CDR3 loop: CASSRALAGGPDTQYF. Here the CDR3 DNA reads TGCGCCAGCAGCCGGGCCCTAGCGGGGGGGCCAGATACGCAGTATTTT.

V gene TRBV6-1 combines with J gene TRBJ1-2; weak D call: TRBD1 (6 bases). Germline V gives CDR1 MNHNS, CDR2 SASEGT. This CDR3 region has 14 residues. Trimming took 1 base from V and 2 from J, leaving 8 bases between them. The CDR3 region has the DNA TGTGCCAGCAGTGAAGGGACAGTAAACTATGGCTACACCTTC. Translating gives CASSEGTVNYGYTF.

The gene calls are TRBV4-2 and TRBJ1-5; D perhaps matches TRBD1 (5 bases). Germline loops: CDR1 LGHNA, CDR2 YNFKEQ. V was shortened by 0 bases and J by 7 bases, with 13 bases between the two germline ends. CDR3 length: 15 residues. CDR3 nucleotide sequence: TGTGCCAGCAGCCAAGATGGACAACCGGGGCAGCCCCAGCATTTT. This codes for CASSQDGQPGQPQHF.

J is TRBJ1-1 and V is TRBV3-1 (or the pseudogene TRBV3-2); no firm D call. Germline loops: CDR1 LGHDT, CDR2 YNNKEL (reference sequence). Trimming left V 4 bases short and J 0 bases short, with 15 bases between. The CDR3 runs to 16 residues. The CDR3 sequence is CASSLKGRTVNTEAFF. In DNA form, the CDR3 reads TGTGCCAGCAGCCTAAAGGGTAGGACGGTGAACACTGAAGCTTTCTTT.